Shown below are 12 T cell receptor beta chains from a single sample sequenced in a study of metastatic and nonmetastatic thyroid tumors. TCRdb reprocessed the PCR reads using MiXCR. Seen here are about 40,000 clones, about 15% observed once, and the top ten hold over 3.5%. Patients were all untreated before their thyroid surgery. The sequencing sample was made of blood. Receptors originate from a female donor with papillary thyroid cancer or a benign thyroid nodule (not recorded which). Some clones in this sample may be carry-over from other donors' samples.

The genes are TRBV6-1 and TRBJ2-7; the D call may be TRBD1 or TRBD2 (5 bases each). This CDR3 spans 11 amino acids. Trimming removed 4 bases at V and 6 bases at J, with 7 bases between. Germline-derived CDR1 and CDR2 are MNHNS and SASEGT. As DNA, the CDR3 is TGTGCCAGCAGTGGTGGGGGCGAGCAGTACTTC. Translated: CASSGGGEQYF.

Regarding this clone: An end of the junction does not agree with germline; a read error may underlie this. This chain uses TRBV7-6 with TRBJ2-2; D is possibly TRBD1 (6 bases). Germline CDR1 reads SGHVS; CDR2 reads FNYEAQ. The CDR3 is 17 amino acids. CDR3 residues: CASSLEGTWLNTGELFF. CDR3 bases: TGTGCCAGCAGCTTAGAAGGGACATGGTTGAACACCGGAGAGCTGTTTTTT. Together with reference TRBV7-6 and TRBJ2-2, the CDR3 gives the full variable domain: GAGVSQSPRYKVTKRGQDVALRCDPISGHVSLYWYRQALGQGPEFLTYFNYEAQQDKSGLPNDRFSAERPEGSISTLTIQRTEQRDSAMYRCASSLEGTWLNTGELFFGEGSRLTVL.

This clone was detected ten times or more. The chain carries TRBV5-1 and TRBJ1-2; 7 nucleotides line up with TRBD1. J lost 8 bases, V lost 0 bases, and 7 bases had no gene match. Per the germline V gene, CDR1 is SGHRS and CDR2 is YFSETQ. The length of the CDR3 is 14 residues. The CDR3: CASSLAEGAGGYTF. For the CDR3, the DNA is TGCGCCAGCAGCTTGGCCGAGGGGGCTGGGGGCTACACCTTC. The whole variable domain, remainder taken from reference TRBV5-1 and TRBJ1-2, is KAGVTQTPRYLIKTRGQQVTLSCSPISGHRSVSWYQQTPGQGLQFLFEYFSETQRNKGNFPGRFSGRQFSNSRSEMNVSTLELGDSALYLCASSLAEGAGGYTFGSGTRLTVV.

This clone appeared many times. The rearrangement joins TRBV30 to TRBJ1-3; D might be TRBD1 (5 bases). V dropped 2 bases and J dropped 1 base, with 12 bases sitting between them. The germline CDR1 and CDR2 sequences are GTSNPN and SVGIG (reference sequence). This CDR3 is built from 15 residues. CDR3 in amino acids: CAWSLTGGSGNTIYF. The CDR3 region has the DNA TGTGCCTGGAGTCTTACAGGCGGTTCTGGAAACACCATATATTTT.

The sample holds many counts of this clone. The chain has TRBV5-1 and TRBJ1-4, with 9 bases that match TRBD1. Trimming took 1 base from V and 8 from J; bases not matched to a gene: 6. CDR1 and CDR2 from the germline V gene are SGHRS and YFSETQ. The CDR3 covers 15 residues. The CDR3 protein is CASSLTGTGWEKLFF. The DNA for the CDR3 is TGCGCCAGCAGCTTGACCGGGACAGGGTGGGAAAAACTGTTTTTT.

This clone was found many times. The V call is TRBV7-9, the J call TRBJ2-7; D is ambiguous. The germline gives CDR1 SEHNR, CDR2 FQNEAQ (reference sequence). This CDR3 is built from 13 residues. The ends were cut back, 4 bases at V and 4 bases at J, with 11 bases in the middle. The CDR3 region has the DNA TGTGCCAGCAGCTCACCCACTAAGTACGAGCAGTACTTC. This codes for CASSSPTKYEQYF.

In its sample, this clone was seen a few times. The chain employs TRBV18 and TRBJ1-5; tentative D call: TRBD1 (5 bases). The ends were cut back, 3 bases at V and 2 bases at J, with 14 bases in the middle. From germline, CDR1 is KGHSH and CDR2 LQKENI. The CDR3 contains 16 residues. DNA for the CDR3: TGTGCCAGCTCACCTTCGACAGTGTCGGGCAATCAGCCCCAGCATTTT. Its protein is CASSPSTVSGNQPQHF.

This clone was seen ten or more times. The rearrangement links TRBV5-1 to TRBJ2-3; 7 nucleotides match TRBD1. Germline V lookup: CDR1 SGHRS, CDR2 YFSETQ. There are 12 residues in the CDR3. J gave up 6 bases and V 2 bases, and 0 bases lay outside the gene matches. CDR3 sequence: CASSLQGDTQYF. CDR3 nucleotide sequence: TGCGCCAGCAGCTTACAGGGGGATACGCAGTATTTT.

To note about this clone: A much larger clone is a single base away; this may be a read error. This chain links TRBV14 with TRBJ1-3; D not certain. Germline V CDR1 and CDR2: SGHDN, FVKESK. The CDR3 has 14 amino acids. The CDR3 reads CASSPKGSGSTIYF. CDR3 sequence (DNA): TGTGCCAGCAGCCCAAAAGGCTCTGGAAGCACCATATATTTT.

This clone was seen repeatedly, ten times or more. The chain recombines TRBV3-1 with TRBJ2-1; no reliable D call. CDR1 is LGHDT and CDR2 is YNNKEL in the germline V gene (reference sequence). V dropped 4 bases and J dropped 0 bases, with 4 bases sitting between them. CDR3 length equals 13 residues. CDR3 sequence (DNA): TGTGCCAGCAGCCCCGCCTCCTACAATGAGCAGTTCTTC. Protein sequence: CASSPASYNEQFF.

This chain connects TRBV7-8 to TRBJ1-2; D uncertain. Germline V CDR1 and CDR2: SGHVS, FQNEAQ. The CDR3 is 15 residues long. The V and J ends lost 5 bases and 7 bases respectively, with 20 bases between them. The CDR3 loop reads CASSPASVTWGGYTF. The CDR3 nucleotides read TGTGCCAGCAGCCCCGCCAGTGTGACCTGGGGTGGCTACACCTTC.

This clone was seen more than once but under ten times. One end of the junction varies from germline; a read error may be responsible. This rearrangement joins TRBV6-1 to TRBJ2-6; TRBD1 aligns across 7 bases. The CDR3 is 17 amino acids. Germline V gives CDR1 MNHNS, CDR2 SASEGT. CDR3 amino acids: CASSRDSYYSGTKVLTF. CDR3 nucleotides: TGTGCCAGCAGCCGGGACAGCTACTACTCTGGGACCAAAGTCCTGACTTTC.